The 15 T cell receptor beta chains given below trace back to one sample, sequenced in a study of naive CD8 T cells in extremely preterm neonates. TCRdb's copy holds only in-frame clones and misses some; the assay was immunoSEQ multiplex PCR. Here the sample spans over 6,500 clones, approximately 98% being singletons. The sample consisted of naive CD8+ T cells from blood. These receptors were collected from a human donor in good health.

This sequence joins TRBV9 and TRBJ2-1; TRBD2 matches 12 bases. The CDR3 length is 16 residues. With 3 bases clipped from V and 5 bases from J, the junction kept 6 bases outside the gene matches. CDR1 and CDR2 from the germline V gene are SGDLS and YYNGEE. CDR3 sequence reads: CASSAPLAGGHNEQFF. CDR3 bases: TGTGCCAGCAGCGCACCACTAGCGGGAGGCCACAATGAGCAGTTCTTC.

The chain carries TRBV27 and TRBJ2-5; the match to TRBD2 covers 8 bases. The DNA end favors TRBJ2-7, so the J call may be wrong. Germline-derived CDR1 and CDR2 are MNHEY and SMNVEV (reference sequence). This CDR3 is built from 13 residues. The CDR3 sequence is CASSLGTSYEQYF. The CDR3 DNA reads TGTGCCAGCAGTCTTGGGACTAGCTACGAGCAGTACTTC.

The CDR3, as DNA: TGTGCCAGTAGTATCACCCTAGCGGGGGAGAAAAACATTCAGTACTTC. Protein: CASSITLAGEKNIQYF. V and J are TRBV19 and TRBJ2-4, with 10 bases aligning to TRBD2. The V gene's germline CDR1 is LNHDA and CDR2 SQIVND (reference sequence). CDR3 length: 16 residues. V lost 3 bases and J lost 4; bases outside the gene matches: 6.

V and J are TRBV11-2 and TRBJ2-7; perhaps TRBD2 as D (5 bases). The CDR3 is made up of 13 amino acids. Looked up from germline, CDR1 is SGHAT and CDR2 is FQNNGV. V lost 3 bases, J lost 7 bases, and 13 bases lay in between. DNA of the CDR3: TGTGCCAGCAGCTTTCGGACTGGCCGGGAGCAGTACTTC. As protein: CASSFRTGREQYF.

This chain uses TRBV19 with TRBJ1-1, with D uncertain. Deletions cut 3 bases from V and 1 base from J, with 9 bases between. CDR3 length: 14 amino acids. CDR1 is LNHDA and CDR2 is SQIVND in the germline V gene (reference sequence). This CDR3 is CASSISNWNTEAFF. CDR3 nucleotide sequence: TGTGCCAGTAGTATCAGTAATTGGAACACTGAAGCTTTCTTT.

J is TRBJ2-7 and V is TRBV29-1; unclear D gene. Trimming removed 4 bases from V and 2 bases from J, with 12 bases in between. The CDR3 is 13 residues long. CDR1 and CDR2 from the germline V gene are SQVTM and ANQGSEA. The CDR3 bases are TGCAGCGTTGGGATCTCTGGGCCCTACGAGCAGTACTTC. This sequence encodes CSVGISGPYEQYF.

This clone was observed once. This chain joins TRBV19 and TRBJ2-7, with TRBD1 matching 8 bases. V was clipped by 7 bases and J by 2 bases; unmatched bases: 7. Germline loops: CDR1 LNHDA, CDR2 SQIVND (reference sequence). CDR3 length equals 14 residues. The CDR3: CASTAGTGPYEQYF. For the CDR3, the DNA is TGTGCCAGTACCGCCGGGACAGGTCCCTACGAGCAGTACTTC. The variable domain in full, with the rest retrieved from reference TRBV19 and TRBJ2-7, is DGGITQSPKYLFRKEGQNVTLSCEQNLNHDAMYWYRQDPGQGLRLIYYSQIVNDFQKGDIAEGYSVSREKKESFPLTVTSAQKNPTAFYLCASTAGTGPYEQYFGPGTRLTVT.

This clone occurred once. The gene calls are TRBV6-1 and TRBJ2-7; D gene uncertain. Looked up from germline, CDR1 is MNHNS and CDR2 is SASEGT. V was cut by 1 base and J by 2 bases, with 6 bases left in between. The CDR3 runs 13 residues. CDR3 coding DNA: TGTGCCAGCAGTGAAGACAGCCCCTACGAGCAGTACTTC. Amino acids: CASSEDSPYEQYF.

CDR3 nucleotides: TGTGCCAGCAGGAATCAGGGTGGCGGCTACACCTTC. Protein: CASRNQGGGYTF. This chain connects TRBV6-6 to TRBJ1-2; possible D gene TRBD1, 5 bases. Trimming cost V 6 bases and J 8 bases, with 13 bases left between them. The CDR3 covers 12 residues. CDR1 is MNHNY, CDR2 SVGAGI, per germline (reference sequence).

The J gene is TRBJ2-7, the V gene TRBV7-9; possibly TRBD2 for D (6 bases). V dropped 5 bases and J dropped 6 bases, with 11 bases sitting between them. This CDR3 region has 12 residues. Germline-derived CDR1 and CDR2 are SEHNR and FQNEAQ (reference sequence). This CDR3 is CASSPAEGEQYF. For the CDR3, the DNA is TGTGCCAGCAGCCCTGCGGAGGGCGAGCAGTACTTC.

The gene calls are TRBV5-5 and TRBJ2-7; possible D gene TRBD2, 5 bases. The V and J ends lost 2 bases and 5 bases respectively, with 11 bases between them. Germline V gene sequence: CDR1 SGHKS, CDR2 YYEKEE (reference sequence). This CDR3 has 13 amino acids. For the CDR3, the DNA is TGTGCCAGCAGCTTCACGGGAAGCCACGAGCAGTACTTC. This sequence encodes CASSFTGSHEQYF. The entire variable domain, with the rest obtained from reference TRBV5-5 and TRBJ2-7, is as follows: DAGVTQSPTHLIKTRGQQVTLRCSPISGHKSVSWYQQVLGQGPQFIFQYYEKEERGRGNFPDRFSARQFPNYSSELNVNALLLGDSALYLCASSFTGSHEQYFGPGTRLTVT.

This clone was detected only once. This chain uses TRBV27 with TRBJ2-1, with 12 nucleotides matching TRBD2. V lost 4 bases, J lost 4 bases, and 2 bases stayed unmatched. Germline CDR1 and CDR2: MNHEY and SMNVEV (reference sequence). The CDR3 contains 15 residues. CDR3 residues: CASSSSGREYNEQFF. The CDR3 region has the DNA TGTGCCAGCAGTTCTAGCGGGAGGGAGTACAATGAGCAGTTCTTC.

This sequence joins TRBV7-2 and TRBJ2-1; weak D call: TRBD2 (5 bases). The CDR3 sequence is 17 residues long. CDR1 is SGHTA, CDR2 FQGNSA, per germline. The V end was cut by 1 base, the J end by 0 bases, with 13 bases between. Here the CDR3 DNA reads TGTGCCAGCAGCTTAGACGGTCTAGCCAGCTCCTACAATGAGCAGTTCTTC. Protein: CASSLDGLASSYNEQFF.

The CDR3, as DNA: TGTGCCACCGGGACAGGGGGCGAGCAGTACTTC. Translation: CATGTGGEQYF. The chain is built from TRBV5-8 and TRBJ2-7, with TRBD1 matching 11 bases. In germline, CDR1 is SGHTS, CDR2 YDEGEE. Losses at the gene ends were 9 bases for V and 6 bases for J; bases not matched to a gene: 2. This CDR3 contains 11 residues.

The genes are TRBV4-1 and TRBJ2-7; 10 positions agree with TRBD2. V was pared by 4 bases and J by 2 bases, with 11 bases of the junction left unmatched. The CDR3 runs to 17 residues. CDR1 MGHRA and CDR2 YSYEKL come from the germline V gene. This chain's CDR3 is CASSLTSGLAGAYEQYF. The CDR3 nucleotides read TGCGCCAGCAGCCTGACAAGCGGGCTAGCGGGAGCCTACGAGCAGTACTTC.